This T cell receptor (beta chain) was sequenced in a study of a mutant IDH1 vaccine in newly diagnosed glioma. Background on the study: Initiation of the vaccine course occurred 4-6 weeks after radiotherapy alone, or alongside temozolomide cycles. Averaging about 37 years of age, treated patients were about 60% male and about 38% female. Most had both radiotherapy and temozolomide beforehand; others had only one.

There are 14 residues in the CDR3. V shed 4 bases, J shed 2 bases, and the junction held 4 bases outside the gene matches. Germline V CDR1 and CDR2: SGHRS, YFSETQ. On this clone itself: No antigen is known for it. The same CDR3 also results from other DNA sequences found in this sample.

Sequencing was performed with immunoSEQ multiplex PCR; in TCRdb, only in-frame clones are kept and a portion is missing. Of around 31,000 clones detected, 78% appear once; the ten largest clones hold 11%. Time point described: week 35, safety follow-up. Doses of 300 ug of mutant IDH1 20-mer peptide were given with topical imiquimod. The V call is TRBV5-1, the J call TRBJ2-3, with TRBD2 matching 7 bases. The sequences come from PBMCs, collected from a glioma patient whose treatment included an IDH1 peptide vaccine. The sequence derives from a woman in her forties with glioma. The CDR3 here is CASSPGLITDTQYF. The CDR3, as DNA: TGCGCCAGCAGCCCGGGACTAATCACAGATACGCAGTATTTT.